This T cell receptor (beta chain) was documented in a study of shared clonotypes between healthy human individuals (dated by TCRdb to the early 2020s). Concerning the study at large: A few men and a couple of women, aged 18 to 49 years, made up the cohort. For each donor, CD4 naive and CD4 memory were each given three plates, CD8 naive was given two plates, and CD8 memory was given one plate. Blood TCR repertoires of about 5 healthy adults were deeply sequenced to estimate repertoire size and the extent of clonotype sharing between individuals. Different laboratories and diverse techniques were used to prepare libraries and sequence TCR repertoires, to increase sequencing depth and limit assay-specific biases. Each donor's leukapheresis produced roughly between roughly 0.85 and 10 billion PBMCs.

Using the deep immunoSEQ assay, multiplex PCR amplified TCR CDR3 regions from genomic DNA. Extracted genomic DNA from each cell subset was spread evenly across all wells of several immunoSEQ 96-well plates, with each plate serving as a replicate. Each replicate PCR for sorted subsets received roughly 0.2 ug genomic DNA, equal to about 30,000 T cell genomes. Purified libraries were quantified with a Qubit 3.0 fluorometer, sized on a Bioanalyzer 2100, and re-quantified with the KAPA Library Quantification kit. Each immunoSEQ 96-well plate was sequenced on its own single-read 150-cycle Illumina NextSeq 550 flow cell. Regarding the original processing steps: The immunoSEQ output contained only junctional sequences without quality scores, so filtering could not match that applied to full-length reads. To assign V/J genes and CDR3, sequences were annotated against IMGT germline references using PyIR, a Python wrapper for IgBLAST v1.9. Reads were filtered out if the reads had weak V/J assignments (E-value above 1e-6), no CDR3, stop codons, out-of-frame junctions, or ambiguous translated residues. V3J clonotypes were defined by identical inferred V gene, J gene, and CDR3 amino acid sequence. Percentage overlap between repertoires was computed as shared unique clonotypes divided by the size of the smaller repertoire. Richness of each repertoire was evaluated using RTK rarefaction, the Chao1 estimator, and Recon v2.1 estimates of unobserved clonotypes. Generation probabilities for all TCRbeta clonotypes obtained by the gDNA method from a few donors were computed using OLGA. TCRdb retrieved this table from immuneACCESS and kept in-frame rearrangements only. Not all clones are present; in checked studies, unresolved V genes account for under half, and no reason is known for the remainder. D and trimming were read from the DNA, whereas the V and J calls and clone size are those reported in that table. Here the sample has around 600,000 clones; 85% to 95% occur a single time. About 0.11% of the sample rests with the top ten.

About this clone: Which antigen it targets is not known. Per-nucleotide qualities are absent, and no much larger clonotype sits a single base away.

CD8 naive samples were obtained by positive selection for CCR7 among CD45RO-negative cells, yielding a CD45RA+CCR7+ population from which TemRA cells were excluded. The donors were healthy, HIV-negative adults who had no recently reported acute infections or vaccinations. Only Caucasian adults living in Nashville, Tennessee, USA were represented among the donors. Blood was collected by leukapheresis, and PBMCs were isolated by Ficoll-Histopaque density gradient centrifugation and then cryopreserved in liquid nitrogen vapor phase. Purity and quantity of every magnetically sorted T cell population were checked by analytical flow cytometry. Genomic DNA was isolated from every sorted fraction and measured by UV absorbance on a Nanodrop 2000c. The CDR1 and CDR2 encoded by the germline V gene (reference sequence) are MNHEY and SMNVEV. The cysteine opens and the phenylalanine closes a CDR3 of 14 amino acids. Here the CDR3 DNA is all that survives: 42 bases in frame from base 1. Trimming takes 3 bases from V and 7 bases from J, and the germline ends sit 10 bases apart.

Study-wide findings and limitations: Only blood was sampled, and tissue TCR repertoires likely differ from those in blood. Pairwise subsampling indicated that sequencing depth was expected to affect the degree of clonotype sharing among donors. Larger estimated clonotype richness was generally found for naive subsets than for memory subsets. Roughly 5.2% of naive CD4, around 3.5% of naive CD8, about 2.5% of memory CD4, and around 0.4% of memory CD8 clonotypes were shared across a few donors. Even with the large sequencing depth, rarefaction of the sorted-subset datasets indicated that sequencing was incomplete. Because the study included only a small number of donors, the genetic and exposure-history diversity represented was limited. Clonotypes shared by all four sorted-subset donors showed higher generation probabilities than non-shared clonotypes.

Sequences were obtained from naive CD8+ T cells sorted from blood. The sample's cell subset or site, from its label and the paper: CD45RA+CCR7+. The receptor comes from a woman aged 30 to 39 in good health. In this chain, TRBV27 is recombined with TRBJ1-6; there is no confident call for the D gene. The DNA reads as follows: TGTGCCAGCAGTTTTGTAGTGTCAAATTCACCCCTCCACTTT. It encodes CASSFVVSNSPLHF.